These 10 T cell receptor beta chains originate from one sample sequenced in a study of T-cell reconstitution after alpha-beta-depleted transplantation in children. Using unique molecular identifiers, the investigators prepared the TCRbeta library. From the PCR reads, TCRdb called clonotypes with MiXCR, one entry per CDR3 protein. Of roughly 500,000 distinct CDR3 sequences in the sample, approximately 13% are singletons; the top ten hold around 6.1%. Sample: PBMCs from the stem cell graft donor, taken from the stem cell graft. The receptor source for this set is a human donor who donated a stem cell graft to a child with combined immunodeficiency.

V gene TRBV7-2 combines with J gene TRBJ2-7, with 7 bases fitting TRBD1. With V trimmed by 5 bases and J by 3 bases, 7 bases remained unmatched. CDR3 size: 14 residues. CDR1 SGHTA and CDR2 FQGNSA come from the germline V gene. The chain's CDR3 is CASSLGQEFYEQYF. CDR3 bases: TGTGCCAGCAGCCTAGGACAGGAGTTCTACGAGCAGTACTTC.

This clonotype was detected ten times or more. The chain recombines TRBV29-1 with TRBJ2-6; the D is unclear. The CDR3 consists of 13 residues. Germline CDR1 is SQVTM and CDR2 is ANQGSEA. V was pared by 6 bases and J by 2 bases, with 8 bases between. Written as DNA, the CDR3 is TGCAGCGTCGAGGAAACTGGGGCCAACGTCCTGACTTTC. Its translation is CSVEETGANVLTF.

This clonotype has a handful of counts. The CDR3 spells CASTPGLASYNEQFF. In DNA, the CDR3 is TGTGCCAGCACTCCGGGACTAGCGTCCTACAATGAGCAGTTCTTC. V usage is TRBV13 and J usage is TRBJ2-1; 10 bases are a match to TRBD2. Germline CDR1 PRHDT, CDR2 FYEKMQ (reference sequence). The CDR3 has 15 amino acids. Trimming removed 7 bases from V and 1 base from J; junction bases left unmatched: 4.

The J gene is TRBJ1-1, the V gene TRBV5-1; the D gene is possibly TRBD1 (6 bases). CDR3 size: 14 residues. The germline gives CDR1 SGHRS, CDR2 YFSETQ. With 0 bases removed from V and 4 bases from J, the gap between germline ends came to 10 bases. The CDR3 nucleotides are TGCGCCAGCAGCTTGGCAGGGGAATTCACTGAAGCTTTCTTT. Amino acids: CASSLAGEFTEAFF.

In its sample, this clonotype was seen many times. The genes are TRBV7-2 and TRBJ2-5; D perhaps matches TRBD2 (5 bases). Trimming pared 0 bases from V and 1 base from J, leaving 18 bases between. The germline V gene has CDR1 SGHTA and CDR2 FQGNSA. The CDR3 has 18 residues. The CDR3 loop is CASSLAPSLGLVQETQYF. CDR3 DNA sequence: TGTGCCAGCAGCTTAGCCCCCTCACTAGGGCTGGTCCAAGAGACCCAGTACTTC.

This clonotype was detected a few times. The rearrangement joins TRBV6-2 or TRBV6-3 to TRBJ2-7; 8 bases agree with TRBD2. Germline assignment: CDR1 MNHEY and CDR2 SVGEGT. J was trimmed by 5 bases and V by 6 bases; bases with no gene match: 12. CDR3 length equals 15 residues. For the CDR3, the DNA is TGTGCCAGCAGCGCCGGGACTAGGGTGGGCGACGAGCAGTACTTC. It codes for CASSAGTRVGDEQYF.

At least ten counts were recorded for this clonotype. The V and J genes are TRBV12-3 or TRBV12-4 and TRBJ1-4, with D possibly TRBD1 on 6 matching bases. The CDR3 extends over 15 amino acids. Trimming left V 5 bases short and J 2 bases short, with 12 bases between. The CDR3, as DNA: TGTGCCAGCAGTCCACAGGGTGCGACTAATGAAAAACTGTTTTTT. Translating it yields CASSPQGATNEKLFF.

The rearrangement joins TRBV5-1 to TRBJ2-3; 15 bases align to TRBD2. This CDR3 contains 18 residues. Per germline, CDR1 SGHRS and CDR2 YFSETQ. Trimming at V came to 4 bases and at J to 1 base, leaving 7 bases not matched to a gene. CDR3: CASSEGLAGGLGTDTQYF. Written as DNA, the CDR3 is TGCGCCAGCAGCGAAGGACTAGCGGGAGGGCTGGGCACAGATACGCAGTATTTT.

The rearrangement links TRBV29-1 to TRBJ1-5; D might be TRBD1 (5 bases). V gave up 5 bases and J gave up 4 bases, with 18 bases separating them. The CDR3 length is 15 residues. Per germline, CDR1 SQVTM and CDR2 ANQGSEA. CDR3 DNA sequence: TGCAGCGTTCTCGTGTCGGGGGAACCGAATCAGCCCCAGCATTTT. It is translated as CSVLVSGEPNQPQHF.

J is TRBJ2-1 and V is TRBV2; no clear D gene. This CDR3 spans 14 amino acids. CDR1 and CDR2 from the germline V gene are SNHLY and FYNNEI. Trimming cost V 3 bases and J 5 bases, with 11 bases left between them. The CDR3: CASSDSHGDNEQFF. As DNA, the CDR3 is TGTGCCAGCAGTGACAGTCATGGGGACAATGAGCAGTTCTTC. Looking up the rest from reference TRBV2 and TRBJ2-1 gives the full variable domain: EPEVTQTPSHQVTQMGQEVILRCVPISNHLYFYWYRQILGQKVEFLVSFYNNEISEKSEIFDDQFSVERPDGSNFTLKIRSTKLEDSAMYFCASSDSHGDNEQFFGPGTRLTVL.